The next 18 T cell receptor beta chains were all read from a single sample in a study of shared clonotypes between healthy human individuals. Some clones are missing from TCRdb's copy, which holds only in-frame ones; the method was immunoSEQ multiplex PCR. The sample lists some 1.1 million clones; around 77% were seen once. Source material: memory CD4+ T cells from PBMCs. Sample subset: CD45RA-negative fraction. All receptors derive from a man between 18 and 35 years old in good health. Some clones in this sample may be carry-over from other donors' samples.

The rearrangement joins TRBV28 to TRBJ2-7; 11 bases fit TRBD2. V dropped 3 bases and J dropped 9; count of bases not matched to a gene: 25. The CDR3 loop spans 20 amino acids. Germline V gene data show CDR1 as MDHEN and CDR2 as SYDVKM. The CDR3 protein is CASSLWHGRRTSGLPGLQYF. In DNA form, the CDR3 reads TGTGCCAGCAGTTTGTGGCATGGGAGGAGGACTAGCGGGCTACCGGGATTGCAGTACTTC. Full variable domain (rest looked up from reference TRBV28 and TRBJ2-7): DVKVTQSSRYLVKRTGEKVFLECVQDMDHENMFWYRQDPGLGLRLIYFSYDVKMKEKGDIPEGYSVSREKKERFSLILESASTNQTSMYLCASSLWHGRRTSGLPGLQYFGPGTRLTVT.

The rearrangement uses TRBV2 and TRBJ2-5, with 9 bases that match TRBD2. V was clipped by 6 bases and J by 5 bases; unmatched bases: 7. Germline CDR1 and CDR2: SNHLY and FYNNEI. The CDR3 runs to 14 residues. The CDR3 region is CASRGGLAGETQYF. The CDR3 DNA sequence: TGTGCCAGCAGGGGGGGACTAGCTGGTGAGACCCAGTACTTC.

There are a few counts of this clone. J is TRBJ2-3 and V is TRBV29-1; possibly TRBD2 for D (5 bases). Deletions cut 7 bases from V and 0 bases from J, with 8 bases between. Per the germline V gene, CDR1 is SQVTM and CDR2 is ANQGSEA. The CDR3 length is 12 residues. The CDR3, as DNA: TGCAGCGGATGGAGGAGCACAGATACGCAGTATTTT. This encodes CSGWRSTDTQYF.

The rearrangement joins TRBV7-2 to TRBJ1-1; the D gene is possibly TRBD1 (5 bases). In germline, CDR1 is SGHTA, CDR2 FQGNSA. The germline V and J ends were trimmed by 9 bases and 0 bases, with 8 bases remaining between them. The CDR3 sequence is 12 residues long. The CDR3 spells CARGGVNTEAFF. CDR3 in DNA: TGTGCCAGGGGAGGGGTGAACACTGAAGCTTTCTTT.

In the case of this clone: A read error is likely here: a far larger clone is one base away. The CDR3 loop is CASSPTDPYEQYF. In DNA, the CDR3 is TGTGCCAGCAGCCCGACTGACCCCTACGAGCAGTACTTC. The chain is built from TRBV21-1 and TRBJ2-7; the table's D gene call, TRBD2, was not cross checked with the DNA. TRBV21-1 represents a pseudogene. The CDR3 runs 13 residues.

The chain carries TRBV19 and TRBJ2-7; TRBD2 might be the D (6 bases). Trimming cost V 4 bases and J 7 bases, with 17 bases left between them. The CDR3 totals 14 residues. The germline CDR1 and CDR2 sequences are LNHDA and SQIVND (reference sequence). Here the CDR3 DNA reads TGTGCCAGTAGTAAAAGGCTCAGTGGAGGGGAGCAGTACTTC. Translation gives CASSKRLSGGEQYF.

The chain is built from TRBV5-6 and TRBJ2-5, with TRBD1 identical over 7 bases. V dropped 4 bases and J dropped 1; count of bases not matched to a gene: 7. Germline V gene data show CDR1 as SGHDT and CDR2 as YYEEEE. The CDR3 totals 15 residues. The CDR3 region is CASSPNRGTQETQYF. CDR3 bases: TGTGCCAGCAGCCCAAACAGGGGAACCCAAGAGACCCAGTACTTC.

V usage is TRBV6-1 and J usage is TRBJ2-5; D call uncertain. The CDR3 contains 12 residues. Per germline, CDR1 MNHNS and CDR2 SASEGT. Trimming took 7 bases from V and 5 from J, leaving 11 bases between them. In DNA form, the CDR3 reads TGTGCCAGCACCCCAAATTGGGAGACCCAGTACTTC. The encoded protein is CASTPNWETQYF.

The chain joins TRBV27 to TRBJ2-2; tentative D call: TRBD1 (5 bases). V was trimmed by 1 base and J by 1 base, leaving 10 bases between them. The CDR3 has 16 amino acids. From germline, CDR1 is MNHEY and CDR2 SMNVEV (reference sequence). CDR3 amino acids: CASSLLARENTGELFF. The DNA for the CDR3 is TGTGCCAGCAGTTTATTGGCCAGGGAGAACACCGGGGAGCTGTTTTTT.

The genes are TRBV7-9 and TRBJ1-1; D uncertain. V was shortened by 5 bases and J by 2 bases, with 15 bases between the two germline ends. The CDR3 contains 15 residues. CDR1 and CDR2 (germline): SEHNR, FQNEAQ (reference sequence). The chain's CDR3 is CASSPGGRKNTEAFF. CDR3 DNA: TGTGCCAGCAGCCCTGGCGGGCGGAAAAACACTGAAGCTTTCTTT.

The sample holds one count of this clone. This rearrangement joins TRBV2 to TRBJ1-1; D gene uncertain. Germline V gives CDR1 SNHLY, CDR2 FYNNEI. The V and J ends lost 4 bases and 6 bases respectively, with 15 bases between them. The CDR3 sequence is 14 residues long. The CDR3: CASSVTKGGAEAFF. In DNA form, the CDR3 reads TGTGCCAGCAGTGTTACCAAGGGCGGTGCTGAAGCTTTCTTT.

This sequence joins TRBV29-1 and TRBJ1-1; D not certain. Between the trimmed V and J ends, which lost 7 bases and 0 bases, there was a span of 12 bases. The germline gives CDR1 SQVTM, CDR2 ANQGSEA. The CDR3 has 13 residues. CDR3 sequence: CSGLQSMNTEAFF. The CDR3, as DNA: TGCAGCGGTCTACAGTCGATGAACACTGAAGCTTTCTTT.

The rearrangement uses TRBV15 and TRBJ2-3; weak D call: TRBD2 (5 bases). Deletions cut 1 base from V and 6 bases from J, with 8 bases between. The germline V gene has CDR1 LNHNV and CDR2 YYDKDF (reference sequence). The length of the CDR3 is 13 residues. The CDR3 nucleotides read TGTGCCACCAGCAGAGGAGGGTTGGATACGCAGTATTTT. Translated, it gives CATSRGGLDTQYF. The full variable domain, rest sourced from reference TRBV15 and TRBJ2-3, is DAMVIQNPRYQVTQFGKPVTLSCSQTLNHNVMYWYQQKSSQAPKLLFHYYDKDFNNEADTPDNFQSRRPNTSFCFLDIRSPGLGDTAMYLCATSRGGLDTQYFGPGTRLTVL.

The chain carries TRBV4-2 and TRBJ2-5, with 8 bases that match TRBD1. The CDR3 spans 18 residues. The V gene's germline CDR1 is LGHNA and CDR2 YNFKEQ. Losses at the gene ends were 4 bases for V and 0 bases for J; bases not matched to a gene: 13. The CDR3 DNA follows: TGTGCCAGCAGCCCCCGGGGCAGGGGGCAAGAAGACCAAGAGACCCAGTACTTC. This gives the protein CASSPRGRGQEDQETQYF.

The CDR3 protein is CASSPSGGGNTEAFF. The DNA for the CDR3 is TGTGCCAGCTCACCGTCGGGAGGGGGGAACACTGAAGCTTTCTTT. The chain joins TRBV18 to TRBJ1-1; possibly TRBD1 for D (6 bases). This CDR3 has 15 residues. V was clipped by 3 bases and J by 1 base, with 12 bases between them. Germline loops: CDR1 KGHSH, CDR2 LQKENI.

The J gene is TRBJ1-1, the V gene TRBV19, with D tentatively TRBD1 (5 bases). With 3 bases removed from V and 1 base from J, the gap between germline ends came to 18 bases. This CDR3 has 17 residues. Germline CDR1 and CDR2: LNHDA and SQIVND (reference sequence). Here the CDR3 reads CASSMGGARVRNTEAFF. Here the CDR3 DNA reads TGTGCCAGTAGTATGGGAGGGGCCAGAGTTAGGAACACTGAAGCTTTCTTT.

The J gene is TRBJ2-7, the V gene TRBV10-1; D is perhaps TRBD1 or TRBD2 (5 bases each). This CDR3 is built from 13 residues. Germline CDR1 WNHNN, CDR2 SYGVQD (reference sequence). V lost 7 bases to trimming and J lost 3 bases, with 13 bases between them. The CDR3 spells CASTEGQGYEQYF. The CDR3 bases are TGCGCCAGCACCGAGGGGCAGGGCTACGAGCAGTACTTC.

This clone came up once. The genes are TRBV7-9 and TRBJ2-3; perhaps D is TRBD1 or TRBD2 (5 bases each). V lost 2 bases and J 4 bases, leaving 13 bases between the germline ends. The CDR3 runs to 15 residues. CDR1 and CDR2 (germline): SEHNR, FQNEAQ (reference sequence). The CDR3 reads CASSLRDRSADTQYF. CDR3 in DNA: TGTGCCAGCAGCTTAAGGGACCGTTCCGCAGATACGCAGTATTTT.